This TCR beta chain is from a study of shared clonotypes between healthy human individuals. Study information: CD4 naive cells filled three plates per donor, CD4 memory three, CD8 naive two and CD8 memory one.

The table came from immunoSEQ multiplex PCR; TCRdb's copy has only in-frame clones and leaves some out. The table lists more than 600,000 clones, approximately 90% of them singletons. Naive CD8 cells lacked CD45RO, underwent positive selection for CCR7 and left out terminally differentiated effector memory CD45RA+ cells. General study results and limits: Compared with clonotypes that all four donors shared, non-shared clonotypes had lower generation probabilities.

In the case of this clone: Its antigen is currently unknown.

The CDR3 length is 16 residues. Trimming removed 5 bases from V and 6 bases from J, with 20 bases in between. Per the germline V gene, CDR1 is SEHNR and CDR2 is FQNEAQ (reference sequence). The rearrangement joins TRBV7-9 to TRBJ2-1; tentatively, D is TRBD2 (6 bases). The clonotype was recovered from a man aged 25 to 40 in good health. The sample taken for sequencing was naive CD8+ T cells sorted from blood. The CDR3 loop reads CASSLPSGWAFNEQFF. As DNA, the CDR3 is TGTGCCAGCAGCCTACCCAGCGGGTGGGCCTTCAATGAGCAGTTCTTC.